This T cell receptor (beta chain) was identified in a study of blood T cell repertoires in COVID-19. Across the whole study: Acute-phase and convalescent COVID-19 samples originated in the United States, Italy and Spain. PBMCs, B-cell-depleted T cells, or T cells provided the cDNA or gDNA that made up the material.

CDR1 and CDR2 from the germline V gene are SGHTA and FQGNSA. V was pared by 5 bases and J by 0 bases, with 6 bases of the junction left unmatched. The CDR3 totals 16 residues. Original processing notes: Reference gene primer amplification gave estimated nucleated cell counts. TCRdb's table, derived via immunoSEQ multiplex PCR, lists solely in-frame clones and lacks some. D and trimming come from the DNA, and the V and J calls and clone size come from that table. Altogether 15,000 to 16,000 clones are present, roughly 76% being singletons, with the ten largest covering around a third. This receptor was taken from a man in his sixties or seventies with active or convalescent COVID-19. The rearrangement uses TRBV7-2 and TRBJ2-3, with 9 positions matching TRBD2. Sequenced input: peripheral blood. CDR3 region: CASSLLAGVSTDTQYF. DNA of the CDR3: TGTGCCAGCAGCCTCTTAGCGGGGGTTAGCACAGATACGCAGTATTTT.